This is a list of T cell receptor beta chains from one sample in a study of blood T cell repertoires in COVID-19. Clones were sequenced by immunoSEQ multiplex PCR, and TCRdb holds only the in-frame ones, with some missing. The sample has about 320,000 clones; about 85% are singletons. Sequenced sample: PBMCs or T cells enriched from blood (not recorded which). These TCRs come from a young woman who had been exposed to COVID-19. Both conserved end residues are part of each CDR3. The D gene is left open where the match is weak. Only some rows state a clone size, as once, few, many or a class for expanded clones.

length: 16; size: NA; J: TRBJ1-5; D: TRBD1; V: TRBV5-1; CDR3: CASSLSTGGTNQPQHF; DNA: TGCGCCAGCAGCTTGTCGACAGGGGGCACCAATCAGCCCCAGCATTTT
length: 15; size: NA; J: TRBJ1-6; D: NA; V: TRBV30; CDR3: CACLLEGVWNSPLHF; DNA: TGTGCCTGTTTACTTGAGGGGGTATGGAATTCACCCCTCCACTTT
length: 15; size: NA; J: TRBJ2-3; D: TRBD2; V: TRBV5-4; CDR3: CASQLAGVSTDTQYF; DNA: TGTGCCAGCCAGTTAGCGGGTGTAAGCACAGATACGCAGTATTTT
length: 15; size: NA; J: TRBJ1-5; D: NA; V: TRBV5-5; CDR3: CASSLGENSNQPQHF; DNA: TGTGCCAGCAGTCTAGGGGAAAATAGCAATCAGCCCCAGCATTTT
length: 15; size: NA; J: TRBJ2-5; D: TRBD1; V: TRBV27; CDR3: CASSLFTGDTETQYF; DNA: TGTGCCAGCAGTTTGTTTACAGGGGATACGGAGACCCAGTACTTC
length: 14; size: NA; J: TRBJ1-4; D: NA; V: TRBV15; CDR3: CATSRDKGDEKLFF; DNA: TGTGCCACCAGCAGAGACAAGGGGGATGAAAAACTGTTTTTT
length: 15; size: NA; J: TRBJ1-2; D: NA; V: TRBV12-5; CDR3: CASGLAGGSLDGYTF; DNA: TGTGCTAGTGGTTTGGCGGGCGGGAGTTTGGATGGCTACACCTTC
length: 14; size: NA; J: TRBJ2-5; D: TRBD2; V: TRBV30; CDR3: CAWSIGGLLETQYF; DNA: TGTGCCTGGAGTATTGGGGGACTATTAGAGACCCAGTACTTC
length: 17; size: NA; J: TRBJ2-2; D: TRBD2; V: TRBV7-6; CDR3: CASSLLASGRFSGELFF; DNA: TGTGCCAGCAGCTTACTCGCTAGCGGGAGGTTTTCCGGGGAGCTGTTTTTT
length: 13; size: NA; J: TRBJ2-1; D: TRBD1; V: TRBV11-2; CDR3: CASSADRDNEQFF; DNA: TGTGCCAGCAGCGCAGACAGGGACAATGAGCAGTTCTTC
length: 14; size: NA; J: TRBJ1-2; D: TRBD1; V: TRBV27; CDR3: CASSLTGFGYGYTF; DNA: TGTGCCAGCAGTCTGACAGGGTTCGGCTATGGCTACACCTTC
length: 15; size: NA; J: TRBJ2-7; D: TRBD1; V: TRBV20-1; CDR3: CSASDRGRGLREQYF; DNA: TGCAGTGCTAGTGACAGGGGGCGTGGGCTGCGGGAGCAGTACTTC
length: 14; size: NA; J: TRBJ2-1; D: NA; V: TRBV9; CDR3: CASSVLLQPGVLFF; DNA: TGTGCCAGCAGCGTTTTACTGCAGCCCGGGGTGTTGTTCTTC
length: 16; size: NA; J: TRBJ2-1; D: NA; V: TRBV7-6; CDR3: CASSLGGRGIYNEQFF; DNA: TGTGCCAGCAGCTTAGGGGGGCGTGGGATCTACAATGAGCAGTTCTTC
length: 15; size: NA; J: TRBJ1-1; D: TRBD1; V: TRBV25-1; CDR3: CASSAVTGALTEAFF; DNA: TGTGCCAGCAGTGCAGTGACAGGGGCTTTGACTGAAGCTTTCTTT
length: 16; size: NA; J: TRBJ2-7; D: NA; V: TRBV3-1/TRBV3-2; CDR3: CASSQDHGQPPYEQYF; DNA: TGTGCCAGCAGCCAAGATCATGGGCAGCCCCCCTACGAGCAGTACTTC
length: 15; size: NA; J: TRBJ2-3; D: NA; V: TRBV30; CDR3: CAWKKESGSTDTQYF; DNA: TGTGCCTGGAAAAAGGAATCGGGGAGCACGGATACGCAGTATTTT
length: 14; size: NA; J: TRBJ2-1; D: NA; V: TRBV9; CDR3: CASSVDVRLNEQFF; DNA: TGTGCCAGCAGCGTAGATGTTAGACTCAATGAGCAGTTCTTC
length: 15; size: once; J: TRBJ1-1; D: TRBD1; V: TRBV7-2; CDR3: CASSRGPAMNTEAFF; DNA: TGTGCCAGCAGCAGGGGGCCGGCGATGAACACTGAAGCTTTCTTT
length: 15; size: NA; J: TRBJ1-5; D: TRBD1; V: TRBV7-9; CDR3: CASSPGQGSNQPQHF; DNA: TGTGCCAGCAGCCCGGGACAGGGGAGCAATCAGCCCCAGCATTTT
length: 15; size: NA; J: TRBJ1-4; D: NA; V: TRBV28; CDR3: CASSPEGPTREKLFF; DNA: TGTGCCAGCAGTCCGGAGGGCCCTACGCGGGAAAAACTGTTTTTT
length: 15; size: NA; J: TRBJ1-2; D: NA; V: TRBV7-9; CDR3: CASSGGDGRNYGYTF; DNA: TGTGCCAGCAGCGGCGGGGACGGCCGAAACTATGGCTACACCTTC
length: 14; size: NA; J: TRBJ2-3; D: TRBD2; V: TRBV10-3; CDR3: CAIRLAGSTDTQYF; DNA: TGTGCCATCAGATTAGCGGGGAGCACAGATACGCAGTATTTT
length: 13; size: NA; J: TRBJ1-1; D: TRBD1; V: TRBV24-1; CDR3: CATSEDRDTEAFF; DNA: TGTGCCACCAGTGAGGACAGGGACACTGAAGCTTTCTTT
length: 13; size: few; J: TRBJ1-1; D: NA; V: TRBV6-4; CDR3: CASSDGANTEAFF; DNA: TGTGCCAGCAGTGACGGGGCGAACACTGAAGCTTTCTTT
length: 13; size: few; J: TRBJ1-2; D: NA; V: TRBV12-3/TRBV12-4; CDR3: CASIAGRVGGYTF; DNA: TGTGCCAGCATCGCCGGCAGGGTAGGAGGCTACACCTTC
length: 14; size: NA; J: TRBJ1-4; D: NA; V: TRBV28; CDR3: CASSLPELDGKLFF; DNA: TGTGCCAGCAGTTTACCCGAGCTCGATGGAAAACTGTTTTTT
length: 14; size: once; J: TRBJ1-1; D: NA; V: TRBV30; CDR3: CAWSVLWGGTEAFF; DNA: TGTGCCTGGAGTGTACTGTGGGGGGGCACTGAAGCTTTCTTT